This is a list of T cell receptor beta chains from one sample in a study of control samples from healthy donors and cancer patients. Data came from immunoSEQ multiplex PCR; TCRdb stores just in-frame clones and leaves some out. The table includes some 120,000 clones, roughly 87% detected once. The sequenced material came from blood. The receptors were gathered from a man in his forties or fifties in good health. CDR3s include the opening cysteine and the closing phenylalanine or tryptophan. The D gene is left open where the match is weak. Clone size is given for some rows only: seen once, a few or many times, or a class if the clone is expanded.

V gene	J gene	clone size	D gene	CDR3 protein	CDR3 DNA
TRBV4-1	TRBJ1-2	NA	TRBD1	CASRHHSSDRRYYGYTF	TGCGCCAGCAGACACCACTCCTCGGACAGGCGATACTATGGCTACACCTTC
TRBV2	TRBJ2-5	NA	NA	CASSDNGGWETQYF	TGTGCCAGCAGTGATAATGGGGGGTGGGAGACCCAGTACTTC
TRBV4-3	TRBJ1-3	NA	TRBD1	CASSHGQEEGNTIYF	TGCGCCAGCAGCCACGGACAGGAGGAAGGAAACACCATATATTTT
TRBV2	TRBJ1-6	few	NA	CASRVGRASPLHF	TGTGCCAGCAGGGTGGGGAGGGCTTCACCCCTCCACTTT
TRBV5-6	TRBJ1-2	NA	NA	CASSPRSGANYGYTF	TGTGCCAGCAGCCCGAGGTCAGGGGCTAACTATGGCTACACCTTC
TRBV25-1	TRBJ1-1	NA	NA	CASSDGGNTEAFF	TGTGCCAGCAGTGACGGGGGGAACACTGAAGCTTTCTTT
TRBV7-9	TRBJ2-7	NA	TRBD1	CASSSGQGSGFNEQYF	TGTGCCAGCAGCTCGGGACAGGGTTCAGGCTTCAACGAGCAGTACTTC
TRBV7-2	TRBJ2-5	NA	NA	CASSLELAETQYF	TGTGCCAGCAGCTTAGAGCTTGCGGAGACCCAGTACTTC
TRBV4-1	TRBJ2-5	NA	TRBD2	CASSQEWRENETQYF	TGCGCCAGCAGCCAAGAATGGCGGGAGAACGAGACCCAGTACTTC
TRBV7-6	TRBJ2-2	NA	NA	CASTLYTGELFF	TGTGCCAGCACCCTATACACCGGGGAGCTGTTTTTT
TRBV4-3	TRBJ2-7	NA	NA	CASSQGLAVDEQYF	TGCGCCAGCAGCCAAGGGCTGGCCGTTGACGAGCAGTACTTC
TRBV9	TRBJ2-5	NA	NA	CASSSALGGETQYF	TGTGCCAGCAGCTCCGCGCTGGGCGGGGAGACCCAGTACTTC
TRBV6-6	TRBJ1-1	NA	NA	CASSLTGSYTEAFF	TGTGCCAGCAGTTTGACAGGCTCCTACACTGAAGCTTTCTTT
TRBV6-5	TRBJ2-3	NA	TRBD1	CASSRTGGPDTQYF	TGTGCCAGCAGTCGGACAGGGGGACCAGATACGCAGTATTTT
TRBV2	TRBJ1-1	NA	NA	CASMRVMNTEAFF	TGTGCCAGCATGCGGGTAATGAACACTGAAGCTTTCTTT
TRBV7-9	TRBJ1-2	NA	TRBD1	CASSFWDRGVYGYTF	TGTGCCAGCAGCTTCTGGGACAGAGGTGTCTATGGCTACACCTTC
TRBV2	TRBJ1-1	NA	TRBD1	CASSGRGRGRTEAFF	TGTGCCAGCAGCGGCCGAGGAAGGGGGCGCACTGAAGCTTTCTTT
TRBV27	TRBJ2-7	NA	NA	CASSLRPGASYEQYF	TGTGCCAGCAGTTTAAGGCCGGGGGCCTCCTACGAGCAGTACTTC
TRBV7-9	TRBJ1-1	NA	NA	CASSLGTRAPGTEAFF	TGTGCCAGCAGCTTAGGTACAAGGGCTCCCGGTACTGAAGCTTTCTTT
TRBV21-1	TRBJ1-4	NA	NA	CASSKAPGQGNFNEKLFF	TGTGCCAGCAGCAAAGCCCCGGGACAGGGAAATTTTAATGAAAAACTGTTTTTT
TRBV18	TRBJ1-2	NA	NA	CASSPVTRRDGYTF	TGTGCCAGCTCCCCCGTGACCCGAAGGGATGGCTACACCTTC
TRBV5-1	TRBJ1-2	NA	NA	CASSLEMRRSVLYGYTF	TGCGCCAGCAGCTTGGAAATGAGGCGAAGCGTTCTCTATGGCTACACCTTC
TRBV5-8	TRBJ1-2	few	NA	CASSFQGYYGYTF	TGTGCCAGCAGCTTCCAGGGGTACTATGGCTACACCTTC
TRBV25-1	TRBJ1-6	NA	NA	CASQSTGTTDSPLHF	TGTGCCAGCCAAAGTACAGGGACGACTGATTCACCCCTCCACTTT
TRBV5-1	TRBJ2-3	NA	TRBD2	CASSLPSGGAADTQYF	TGCGCCAGCAGCTTACCTAGCGGGGGGGCTGCAGATACGCAGTATTTT
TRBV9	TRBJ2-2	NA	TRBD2	CASSVASGGSTGELFF	TGTGCCAGCAGCGTGGCTAGCGGGGGGAGTACCGGGGAGCTGTTTTTT
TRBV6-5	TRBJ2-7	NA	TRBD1	CASSYGQGAAYEQYF	TGTGCCAGCAGTTACGGGCAGGGGGCGGCCTACGAGCAGTACTTC
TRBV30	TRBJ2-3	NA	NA	CAWSARVGDTQYF	TGTGCCTGGAGTGCCCGGGTCGGAGATACGCAGTATTTT
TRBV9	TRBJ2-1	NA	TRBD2	CASSPGGTRDEQFF	TGTGCCAGCAGCCCGGGCGGGACTAGAGATGAGCAGTTCTTC
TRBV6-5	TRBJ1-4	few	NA	CASRDQGWDEKLFF	TGTGCCAGCAGGGACCAGGGATGGGATGAAAAACTGTTTTTT
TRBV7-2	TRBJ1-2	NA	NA	CASSLAPQLGAGAFYGYTF	TGTGCCAGCAGCTTAGCGCCTCAATTAGGGGCAGGGGCCTTCTATGGCTACACCTTC
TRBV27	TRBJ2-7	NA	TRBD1	CASSSSRQGAAYEQYF	TGTGCCAGCAGTTCGAGTAGACAGGGGGCGGCCTACGAGCAGTACTTC
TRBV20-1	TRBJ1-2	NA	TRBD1	CSASKDRGLGGYTF	TGCAGTGCTAGTAAGGACAGGGGGCTTGGTGGCTACACCTTC
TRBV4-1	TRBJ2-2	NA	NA	CASSQVNQVNTGELFF	TGCGCCAGCAGCCAAGTTAATCAGGTTAACACCGGGGAGCTGTTTTTT
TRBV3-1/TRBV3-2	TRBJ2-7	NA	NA	CASSQAGRYYEQYF	TGTGCCAGCAGCCAAGCAGGGAGATACTACGAGCAGTACTTC
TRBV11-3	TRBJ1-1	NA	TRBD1	CASSRGQGAEAFF	TGTGCCAGCAGCCGGGGACAGGGGGCTGAAGCTTTCTTT
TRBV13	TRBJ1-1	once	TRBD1	CASSETGVNTEAFF	TGTGCCAGCAGCGAGACAGGGGTGAACACTGAAGCTTTCTTT
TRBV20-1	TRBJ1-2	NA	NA	CSARGGGYTF	TGCAGTGCTAGAGGCGGTGGCTACACCTTC
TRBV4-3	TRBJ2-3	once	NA	CASSQDINADTQYF	TGCGCCAGCAGCCAAGATATTAACGCGGATACGCAGTATTTT